Listed below are T cell receptor beta chains from one sample, sequenced in a study of shared clonotypes between healthy human individuals. The data were produced by immunoSEQ multiplex PCR, yet TCRdb's version contains in-frame clones alone and is incomplete. Here the sample spans more than 400,000 clones, 90% to 97% being singletons. Sequencing input: naive CD4+ T cells sorted from blood. The receptors stem from a young woman in good health. CDR3s include the opening cysteine and the closing phenylalanine or tryptophan. D genes are given only for firm matches.

TRBV7-2 TRBD1 CASSSFTGTERNTIYF
TRBV15 TRBD2 CATSRTSGRLETQYF
TRBV4-1 - CASSPLALSSYNEQFF
TRBV5-8 - CASSLGQRTHYGYTF
TRBV10-3 TRBD2 CAIAGLAGVEQYF
TRBV5-1 - CASSFGGSNQPQHF
TRBV28 TRBD2 CASSLPPVRERERGPSSYNEQFF
TRBV2 TRBD2 CASSVLAGGPSGELFF
TRBV7-2 - CASSLYVNTIYF
TRBV5-8 TRBD1 CASRYRGNSYEQYF